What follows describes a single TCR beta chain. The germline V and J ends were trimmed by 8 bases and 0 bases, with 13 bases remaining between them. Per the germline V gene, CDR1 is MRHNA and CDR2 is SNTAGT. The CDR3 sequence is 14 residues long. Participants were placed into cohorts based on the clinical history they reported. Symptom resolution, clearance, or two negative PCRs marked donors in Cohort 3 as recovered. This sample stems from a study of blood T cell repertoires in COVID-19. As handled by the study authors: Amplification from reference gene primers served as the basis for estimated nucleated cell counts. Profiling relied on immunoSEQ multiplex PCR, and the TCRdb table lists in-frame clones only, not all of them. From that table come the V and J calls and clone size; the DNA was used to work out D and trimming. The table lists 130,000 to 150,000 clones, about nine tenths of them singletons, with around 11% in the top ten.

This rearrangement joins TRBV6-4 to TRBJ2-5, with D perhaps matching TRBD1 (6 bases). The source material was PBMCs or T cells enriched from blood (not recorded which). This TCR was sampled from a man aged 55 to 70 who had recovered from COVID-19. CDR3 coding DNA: TGTGCCAGCTCTGTTGACAGGTACCAAGAGACCCAGTACTTC. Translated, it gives CASSVDRYQETQYF.